This entry lists 23 T cell receptor beta chains sequenced from one sample in a study of T cells after yellow fever vaccination (dated by TCRdb to between 2018 and 2020). The library was prepared using 5' RACE. For sequencing, an Illumina NovaSeq 6000 was employed. TCRdb reprocessing: public reads trimmed at Q25 with fastp, clones called with MiXCR, in-frame beta chains kept. Rows are unified per CDR3 protein, each entry keeping the most common DNA and genes. Across this sample there are about 430,000 distinct CDR3 sequences, with about 17% seen only once. Clones ranked in the top ten supply 15% to 20% of the sample. Per the publication, the treatment or condition label means: live attenuated yellow fever vaccine strain. The sample consisted of PBMCs, taken before the yellow fever booster vaccination. The receptors here all came from a man between 18 and 29 years old who received the YFV17D yellow fever vaccine.

This clonotype was detected a few times. V usage is TRBV4-2 and J usage is TRBJ2-5; 9 nucleotides line up with TRBD1. Losses at the gene ends were 1 base for V and 7 bases for J; bases not matched to a gene: 10. CDR3 length: 16 residues. The V gene's germline CDR1 is LGHNA and CDR2 YNFKEQ. CDR3 protein: CASSQGKDRGLLTQYF. Written as DNA, the CDR3 is TGTGCCAGCAGCCAAGGGAAGGACAGGGGACTTTTGACCCAGTACTTC.

The chain carries TRBV29-1 and TRBJ2-3; 8 bases line up with TRBD2. Germline-derived CDR1 and CDR2 are SQVTM and ANQGSEA. Losses at the gene ends were 6 bases for V and 4 bases for J; bases not matched to a gene: 6. The length of the CDR3 is 13 residues. The CDR3 here is CSVTGGHSDTQYF. The CDR3 bases are TGCAGCGTAACGGGGGGGCATTCAGATACGCAGTATTTT.

The genes are TRBV9 and TRBJ2-2, with D uncertain. The CDR3 covers 13 residues. V was pared by 2 bases and J by 1 base, with 3 bases between. The germline V gene has CDR1 SGDLS and CDR2 YYNGEE. CDR3 sequence: CASSVWNTGELFF. CDR3 nucleotides: TGTGCCAGCAGCGTCTGGAACACCGGGGAGCTGTTTTTT.

This chain uses TRBV11-3 with TRBJ1-1; D gene unclear. Trimming took 6 bases from V and 5 from J, leaving 13 bases between them. Germline V gene lookup returns CDR1 SGHNT and CDR2 YENEEA. The CDR3 contains 13 residues. In nucleotides, the CDR3 is TGTGCCAGCAGTTACACAGAGCAGACTGAAGCTTTCTTT. Protein product: CASSYTEQTEAFF.

This clonotype was seen only a few times. The V call is TRBV5-6, the J call TRBJ1-6; 9 bases align to TRBD1. The CDR3 has 14 residues. V shed 3 bases, J shed 8 bases, and the junction held 3 bases outside the gene matches. CDR1 SGHDT and CDR2 YYEEEE come from the germline V gene. The CDR3: CASSSRDRDSPLHF. The CDR3 DNA reads as TGTGCCAGCAGCTCCAGGGACAGGGATTCACCCCTCCACTTT. Full variable domain (rest looked up from reference TRBV5-6 and TRBJ1-6): DAGVTQSPTHLIKTRGQQVTLRCSPKSGHDTVSWYQQALGQGPQFIFQYYEEEERQRGNFPDRFSGHQFPNYSSELNVNALLLGDSALYLCASSSRDRDSPLHFGNGTRLTVT.

Ten or more counts support this clonotype. The J gene is TRBJ2-7, the V gene TRBV4-1; 9 nucleotides align to TRBD2. Germline lookup yields CDR1 MGHRA and CDR2 YSYEKL. J lost 0 bases, V lost 4 bases, and 4 bases had no gene match. This CDR3 comprises 15 residues. The CDR3 is CASSPSGVSSYEQYF. DNA for the CDR3: TGCGCCAGCAGCCCTAGCGGGGTAAGCTCCTACGAGCAGTACTTC.

The rearrangement uses TRBV12-3 or TRBV12-4 and TRBJ1-1; D not certain. V dropped 6 bases and J dropped 1 base, with 9 bases sitting between them. The CDR3 loop spans 13 amino acids. The DNA for the CDR3 is TGTGCCAGCAGGAGCAGCGAGAACACTGAAGCTTTCTTT. Its translation: CASRSSENTEAFF.

The chain has TRBV5-6 and TRBJ2-5; D might be TRBD1 or TRBD2, each matching 5 bases. The CDR3 is 14 amino acids. Trimming removed 4 bases at V and 2 bases at J, with 12 bases between. The germline gives CDR1 SGHDT, CDR2 YYEEEE. The DNA for the CDR3 is TGTGCCAGCAGCGGGACCCAGGGTCAAGAGACCCAGTACTTC. Translation: CASSGTQGQETQYF.

The J gene is TRBJ2-2, the V gene TRBV7-8; perhaps TRBD1 as D (5 bases). V gave up 5 bases and J gave up 2 bases, with 12 bases separating them. This CDR3 contains 15 residues. CDR1 and CDR2 (germline): SGHVS, FQNEAQ. CDR3 bases: TGTGCCAGCAGCGTAGACAGACTCAACACCGGGGAGCTGTTTTTT. Translation: CASSVDRLNTGELFF.

In its sample, this clonotype was seen a few times. This chain uses TRBV29-1 with TRBJ2-5; D gene ambiguous. There are 11 residues in the CDR3. Germline CDR1 SQVTM, CDR2 ANQGSEA. The chain's CDR3 is CGATPSQTQYF. As DNA, the CDR3 is TGCGGCGCTACTCCCAGCCAGACCCAGTACTTC.

This clonotype was counted only a few times. This sequence joins TRBV15 and TRBJ2-2; 10 nucleotides align to TRBD1. CDR3 length: 18 amino acids. In germline, CDR1 is LNHNV, CDR2 YYDKDF (reference sequence). V lost 2 bases to trimming and J lost 1 base; unmatched junction nucleotides: 7. CDR3 in DNA: TGTGCCACCAGCAGAACCCGGGACAGGGGAGGGAACACCGGGGAGCTGTTTTTT. This translates into CATSRTRDRGGNTGELFF.

The CDR3 spells CSARRPGTYSGNTIYF. In DNA form, the CDR3 reads TGCAGTGCTAGAAGGCCAGGAACTTACTCTGGAAACACCATATATTTT. The V gene is TRBV20-1, the J gene TRBJ1-3; D remains unclear. The CDR3 contains 16 residues. V gave up 2 bases and J gave up 0 bases, with 14 bases separating them. Germline loops: CDR1 DFQATT, CDR2 SNEGSKA (reference sequence).

The genes are TRBV7-2 and TRBJ2-2, with 7 bases fitting TRBD1. V lost 5 bases to trimming and J lost 8 bases; unmatched junction nucleotides: 14. Germline CDR1 and CDR2: SGHTA and FQGNSA. This CDR3 comprises 16 residues. CDR3 loop: CASSPPPGEGAGELFF. The CDR3 DNA sequence: TGTGCCAGCAGCCCACCCCCCGGAGAGGGGGCTGGGGAGCTGTTTTTT.

This clonotype has just a few counts. The chain recombines TRBV3-1 with TRBJ1-5; unclear D gene. Between the trimmed V and J ends, which lost 5 bases and 6 bases, there was a span of 17 bases. This CDR3 has 15 amino acids. Germline V gives CDR1 LGHDT, CDR2 YNNKEL (reference sequence). The CDR3 region has the DNA TGTGCCAGCAGCGCCCGGAAGGCTTTCCCTCAGCCCCAGCATTTT. The encoded protein is CASSARKAFPQPQHF.

The sample holds a few counts of this clonotype. The chain links TRBV6-5 to TRBJ2-7; D unresolved. CDR1 is MNHEY, CDR2 SVGAGI, per germline. Trimming took off 2 bases at V and 2 bases at J, with 7 bases between the two ends. This CDR3 contains 13 residues. CDR3: CASSYGFPYEQYF. The CDR3 nucleotides read TGTGCCAGCAGTTACGGGTTCCCCTACGAGCAGTACTTC.

The sample holds a few counts of this clonotype. This rearrangement joins TRBV7-2 to TRBJ1-4, with D maybe TRBD1 (6 bases). This CDR3 is built from 18 residues. V lost 1 base and J 5 bases, leaving 20 bases between the germline ends. The germline V gene encodes CDR1 SGHTA and CDR2 FQGNSA. This CDR3 reads CASSLGGRQERPNEKLFF. CDR3 bases: TGTGCCAGCAGCTTAGGTGGGAGACAGGAGCGGCCAAATGAAAAACTGTTTTTT.

This clonotype was seen only a few times. The rearrangement joins TRBV7-9 to TRBJ2-3; no clear D. Germline V lookup: CDR1 SEHNR, CDR2 FQNEAQ (reference sequence). V gave up 5 bases and J gave up 0 bases, with 15 bases separating them. This CDR3 is built from 16 residues. The CDR3 DNA reads as TGTGCCAGCAGCCCGAGAGGTGTTACTAGCACAGATACGCAGTATTTT. This translates into CASSPRGVTSTDTQYF.

This clonotype appeared a few times. The chain uses TRBV5-1 and TRBJ2-6; 8 bases agree with TRBD1. The CDR3 length is 16 residues. Trimming at V came to 5 bases and at J to 3 bases, leaving 7 bases not matched to a gene. Germline values: CDR1 SGHRS, CDR2 YFSETQ. CDR3 DNA: TGCGCCAGCAGTATGGACAGGGCACGTGGGGCCAACGTCCTGACTTTC. Amino acid sequence: CASSMDRARGANVLTF.

In this sample, this clonotype turned up many times. The V call is TRBV12-3 or TRBV12-4, the J call TRBJ1-2; tentatively, D is TRBD1 (6 bases). There are 13 residues in the CDR3. The ends were cut back, 5 bases at V and 4 bases at J, with 11 bases in the middle. CDR3 loop: CASSQDRVYGYTF. The CDR3 coding sequence is TGTGCCAGCAGTCAGGACAGAGTCTATGGCTACACCTTC.

V usage is TRBV7-2 and J usage is TRBJ1-4, with 7 bases identical to TRBD1. The CDR3 spans 15 residues. J gave up 5 bases and V 5 bases, and 8 bases lay outside the gene matches. The germline gives CDR1 SGHTA, CDR2 FQGNSA. The CDR3 DNA sequence: TGTGCCAGCAGCCTCGGACAGGCGCCGAATGAAAAACTGTTTTTT. This encodes CASSLGQAPNEKLFF. Complete variable domain (other parts from reference TRBV7-2 and TRBJ1-4): GAGVSQSPSNKVTEKGKDVELRCDPISGHTALYWYRQSLGQGLEFLIYFQGNSAPDKSGLPSDRFSAERTGGSVSTLTIQRTQQEDSAVYLCASSLGQAPNEKLFFGSGTQLSVL.

Here the CDR3 DNA reads TGCGCCATCAGTTCGGACAGCGCGTCGACCAACGTCCTGACTTTC. It yields the protein CAISSDSASTNVLTF. The V gene is TRBV5-1, the J gene TRBJ2-6, with D perhaps TRBD1 (6 bases). Germline CDR1 is SGHRS and CDR2 is YFSETQ. The CDR3 loop spans 15 amino acids. The V gene lost 9 bases and the J gene lost 8 bases, with 21 bases spanning the gap.

V usage is TRBV12-5 and J usage is TRBJ2-3; D is undetermined. This CDR3 spans 13 amino acids. Trimming took off 4 bases at V and 0 bases at J, with 5 bases between the two ends. CDR1 and CDR2 from the germline V gene are LGHNT and FRNRAP. CDR3 sequence: CASGSDSTDTQYF. The CDR3 DNA reads TGTGCTAGTGGTTCGGACAGCACAGATACGCAGTATTTT.

The chain links TRBV9 to TRBJ1-2, with 10 bases identical to TRBD1. Germline CDR1 and CDR2: SGDLS and YYNGEE. V shed 7 bases, J shed 2 bases, and the junction held 2 bases outside the gene matches. The CDR3 runs 13 residues. DNA for the CDR3: TGTGCCAGCGGGGACAGGGGAAACTATGGCTACACCTTC. Its protein is CASGDRGNYGYTF.